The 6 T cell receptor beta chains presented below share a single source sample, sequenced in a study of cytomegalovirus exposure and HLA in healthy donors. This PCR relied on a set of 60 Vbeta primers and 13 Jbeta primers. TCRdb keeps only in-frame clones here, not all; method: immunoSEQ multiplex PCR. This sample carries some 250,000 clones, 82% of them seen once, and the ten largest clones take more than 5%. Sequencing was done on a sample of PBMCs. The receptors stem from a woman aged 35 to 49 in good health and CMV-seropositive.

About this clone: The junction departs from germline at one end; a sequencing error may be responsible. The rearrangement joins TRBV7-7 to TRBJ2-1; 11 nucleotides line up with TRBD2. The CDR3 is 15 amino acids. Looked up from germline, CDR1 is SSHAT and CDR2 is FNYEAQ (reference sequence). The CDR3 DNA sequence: TGTGCTAGCAGCCGAGGGACTAGCGGATTCGCTGAGCAGTTCTTC. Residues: CASSRGTSGFAEQFF.

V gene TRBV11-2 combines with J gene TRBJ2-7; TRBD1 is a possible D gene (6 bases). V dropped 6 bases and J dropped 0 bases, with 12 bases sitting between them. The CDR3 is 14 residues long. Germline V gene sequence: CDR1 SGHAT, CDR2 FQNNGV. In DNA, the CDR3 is TGTGCCAGCAGGTTTGGGGGCAACTCCTACGAGCAGTACTTC. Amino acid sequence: CASRFGGNSYEQYF.

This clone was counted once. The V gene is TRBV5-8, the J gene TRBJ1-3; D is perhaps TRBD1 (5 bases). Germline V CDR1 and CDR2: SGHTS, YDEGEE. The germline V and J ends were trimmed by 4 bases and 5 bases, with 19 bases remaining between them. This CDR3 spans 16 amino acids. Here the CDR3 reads CASSPAREGRRNTIYF. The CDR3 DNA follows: TGTGCCAGCAGCCCCGCGCGCGAGGGGAGGAGAAACACCATATATTTT.

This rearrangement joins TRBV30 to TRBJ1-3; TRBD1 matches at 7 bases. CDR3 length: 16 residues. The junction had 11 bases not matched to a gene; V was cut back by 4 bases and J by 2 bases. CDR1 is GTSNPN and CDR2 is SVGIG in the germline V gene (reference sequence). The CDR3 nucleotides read TGTGCCTGGATCGGGAGACAGGGATACACTGGAAACACCATATATTTT. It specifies CAWIGRQGYTGNTIYF.

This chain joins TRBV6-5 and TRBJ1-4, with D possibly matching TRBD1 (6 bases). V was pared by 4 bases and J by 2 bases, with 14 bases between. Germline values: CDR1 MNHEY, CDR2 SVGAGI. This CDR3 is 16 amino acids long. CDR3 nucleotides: TGTGCCAGCAGTTTCAGGGGAATGGGTACTAATGAAAAACTGTTTTTT. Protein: CASSFRGMGTNEKLFF.

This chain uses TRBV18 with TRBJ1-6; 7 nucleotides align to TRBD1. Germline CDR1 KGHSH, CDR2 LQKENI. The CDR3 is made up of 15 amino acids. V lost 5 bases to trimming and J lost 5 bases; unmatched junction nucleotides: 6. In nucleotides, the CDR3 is TGTGCCAGCTCAGCCCAGACAGGGAATAATTCACCCCTCCACTTT. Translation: CASSAQTGNNSPLHF.